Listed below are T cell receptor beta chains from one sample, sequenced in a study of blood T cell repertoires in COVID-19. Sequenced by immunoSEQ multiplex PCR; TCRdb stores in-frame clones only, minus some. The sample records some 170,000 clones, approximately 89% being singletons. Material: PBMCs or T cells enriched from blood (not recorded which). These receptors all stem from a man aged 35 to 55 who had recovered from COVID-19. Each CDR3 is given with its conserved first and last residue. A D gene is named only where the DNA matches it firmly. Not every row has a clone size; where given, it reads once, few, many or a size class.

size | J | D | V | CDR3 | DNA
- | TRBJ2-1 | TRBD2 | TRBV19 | CATAAGTSGSGLPEQFF | TGTGCCACCGCCGCCGGGACTAGCGGGAGCGGGCTCCCTGAGCAGTTCTTC
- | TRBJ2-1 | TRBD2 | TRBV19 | CASRHSGSLTYNEQFF | TGTGCCAGTCGGCATAGCGGGAGTCTTACCTACAATGAGCAGTTCTTC
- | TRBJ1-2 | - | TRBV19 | CASSMTSGVPRGYTF | TGTGCCAGTAGTATGACGTCTGGAGTACCCCGAGGCTACACCTTC
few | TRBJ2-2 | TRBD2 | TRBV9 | CASSVEGLAGLTGELFF | TGTGCCAGCAGCGTAGAGGGGCTAGCGGGCCTAACCGGGGAGCTGTTTTTT
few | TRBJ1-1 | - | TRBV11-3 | CASSLDLFRGPNTEAFF | TGTGCCAGCAGCTTAGATCTTTTCCGAGGGCCGAACACTGAAGCTTTCTTT
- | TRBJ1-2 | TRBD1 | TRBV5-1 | CASSLTTGGTQYGYTF | TGCGCCAGCAGCTTAACGACAGGGGGCACTCAATATGGCTACACCTTT
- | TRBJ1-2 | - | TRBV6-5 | CASIRDNRRGYTF | TGTGCCAGCATTCGCGACAACCGGCGTGGCTACACCTTC
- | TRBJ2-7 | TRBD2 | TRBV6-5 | CATNAVAGVGEQYF | TGTGCCACCAACGCAGTGGCGGGAGTGGGGGAGCAGTACTTC
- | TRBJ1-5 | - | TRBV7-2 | CASSNTYRGNQPQHF | TGTGCCAGCAGCAATACCTACAGGGGCAATCAGCCCCAGCATTTT
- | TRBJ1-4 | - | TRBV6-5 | CASSLGREEEKLFF | TGTGCCAGCAGCCTGGGCAGGGAGGAGGAAAAACTGTTTTTT
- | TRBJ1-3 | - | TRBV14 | CASSQLGHRSGNTIYF | TGTGCCAGCAGCCAGCTGGGACATCGCTCTGGAAACACCATATATTTT
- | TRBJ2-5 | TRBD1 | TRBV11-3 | CASSLDQYGDRLGQETQYF | TGTGCCAGCAGCTTAGATCAATATGGGGACAGGTTGGGCCAAGAGACCCAGTACTTC
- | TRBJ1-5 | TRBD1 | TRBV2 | CASRGPGQGGQPQHF | TGTGCCAGCAGGGGTCCCGGACAGGGTGGACAGCCCCAGCATTTT
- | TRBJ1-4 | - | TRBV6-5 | CASSSSQRGEKLFF | TGTGCCAGCAGTTCGAGCCAACGGGGTGAAAAACTGTTTTTT
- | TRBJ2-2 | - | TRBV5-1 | CASSSGVPNTGELFF | TGCGCCAGCAGCTCGGGGGTACCGAACACCGGGGAGCTGTTTTTT